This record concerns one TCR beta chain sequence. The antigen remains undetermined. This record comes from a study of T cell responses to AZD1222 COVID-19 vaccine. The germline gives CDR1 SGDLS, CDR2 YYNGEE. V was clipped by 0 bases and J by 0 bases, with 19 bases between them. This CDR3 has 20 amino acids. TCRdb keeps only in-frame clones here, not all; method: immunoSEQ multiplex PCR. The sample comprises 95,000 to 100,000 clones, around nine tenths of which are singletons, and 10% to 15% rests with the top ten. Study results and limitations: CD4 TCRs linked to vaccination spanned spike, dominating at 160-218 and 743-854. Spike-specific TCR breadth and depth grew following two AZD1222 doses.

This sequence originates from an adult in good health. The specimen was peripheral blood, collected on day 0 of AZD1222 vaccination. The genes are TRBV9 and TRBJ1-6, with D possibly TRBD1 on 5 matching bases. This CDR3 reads CASSVDGLDSPRSYNSPLHF. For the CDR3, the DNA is TGTGCCAGCAGCGTAGATGGACTCGACAGTCCTCGCTCCTATAATTCACCCCTCCACTTT.